This T cell receptor (beta chain) is drawn from a study of response to subunit inactivated influenza vaccine. General study points: Only a handful of new T cells, the authors suggested, are recruited with each seasonal influenza vaccination.

A word on this clonotype: What it binds is not known.

This CDR3 region has 13 residues. In germline, CDR1 is DFQATT, CDR2 SNEGSKA (reference sequence). V was cut by 3 bases and J by 2 bases, with 10 bases left in between. A single record per CDR3 protein comes from TCRdb applying MiXCR to the RT-PCR reads. The sample contains 800,000 or so distinct CDR3 sequences, less than 25% of which appear only once. The sequence was collected from a man in his fifties who received an inactivated influenza vaccine. This chain joins TRBV20-1 and TRBJ2-5; no reliable D call. This material consisted of PBMCs from blood, taken around 5 days after vaccination. CDR3 DNA sequence: TGCAGTGCTAGGAGGCAACCTCAAGAGACCCAGTACTTC. As protein: CSARRQPQETQYF.